This TCR beta chain was found in a study of blood T cells in healthy people across ages. Across the whole study: When template switching was applied, about one barcoded beta molecule was captured per two T cells. Overall study results and limits: The unknown donor CMV status may have confounded expanded clonotype changes. Comparison with aged donors showed that long-lived donors had more naive CD4+ cells and higher diversity. Naive T cell percentage by flow cytometry tracked strongly with beta diversity.

A second PCR of roughly 7 to 11 cycles used a sample-barcoded 5' primer and a J-beta primer mix. TCRdb re-derived calls from the 5' RACE reads in MiXCR, one entry per CDR3 protein. The data hold almost 300,000 distinct CDR3 sequences, with roughly 27% observed a single time. This clonotype was found many times. Antigen unknown. The sequencing input was blood. The receptor comes from a woman in her 70s in good health.

The DNA for the CDR3 is TGCAGTGCTAGATACCGGACTAGCGGGAGTAGGACCCAGTACTTC. It specifies CSARYRTSGSRTQYF. The chain couples TRBV20-1 to TRBJ2-5; 13 nucleotides align to TRBD2. Germline loops: CDR1 DFQATT, CDR2 SNEGSKA (reference sequence). The CDR3 runs to 15 residues. With V trimmed by 2 bases and J by 7 bases, 7 bases remained unmatched.